This TCR beta chain was identified in a study of T cells after yellow fever vaccination. This clonotype occurred a few times. Its antigen is currently unknown. Study-wide points: A weaker secondary response peaked on day 5, the primary on day 15. Booster samples showed a return of most primary-vaccination clones (roughly 96% CD4, 88% CD8). A minor fraction of clonotypes spanned both CD4 and CD8 compartments.

For TCR, cDNA came from 5'RACE template switching, which added a universal primer site and UMIs. In TCRdb, the 5' RACE reads were re-called with MiXCR into one record per CDR3 protein. The table lists about 320,000 distinct CDR3 sequences, 3.5% to 4.5% of them singletons. V was cut by 0 bases and J by 9 bases, with 18 bases left in between. Germline CDR1 is DFQATT and CDR2 is SNEGSKA (reference sequence). The CDR3 covers 15 residues. This receptor was obtained from a man younger than 35 who received the YFV17D yellow fever vaccine. The source was PBMCs, collected 15 days after the yellow fever booster vaccination. The chain recombines TRBV20-1 with TRBJ1-5, with a weak D call TRBD1 (5 bases). CDR3 DNA sequence: TGCAGTGCTAGAGATCCGGTGACAGACAGAGGGCCCCAGCATTTT. Protein product: CSARDPVTDRGPQHF.